The 13 T cell receptor beta chains below were found in one sample sequenced in a study of blood T cell repertoires in COVID-19. Libraries were prepared by immunoSEQ multiplex PCR; TCRdb keeps only in-frame clonotypes and omits some of them. The table has over 100,000 clones, under 90% seen once. The source material was peripheral blood. The receptors originated from an older woman with active or convalescent COVID-19.

The genes are TRBV6-5 and TRBJ1-2, with 8 bases matching TRBD1. The J segment lost 4 bases and the V segment lost 8 bases, leaving 9 bases of the junction unmatched. The CDR3 contains 14 residues. Germline V gives CDR1 MNHEY, CDR2 SVGAGI. The CDR3 DNA reads TGTGCCAGCTCGACAGGACAGGGCTTCTATGGCTACACCTTC. It is translated as CASSTGQGFYGYTF.

The CDR3 spells CASSLRGTADEAFF. The CDR3 nucleotides are TGCGCCAGCAGCCTCAGGGGGACAGCCGATGAAGCTTTCTTT. This chain joins TRBV5-1 and TRBJ1-1; 7 positions match TRBD1. The CDR3 is 14 residues long. The trim removed 4 bases at V and 7 bases at J, leaving 10 bases unmatched. CDR1 is SGHRS and CDR2 is YFSETQ in the germline V gene.

This clone was observed a handful of times. V and J are TRBV6-5 and TRBJ1-3, with D unresolved. The germline CDR1 and CDR2 sequences are MNHEY and SVGAGI. The V and J ends lost 3 bases and 0 bases respectively, with 9 bases between them. This CDR3 has 15 residues. The CDR3 coding sequence is TGTGCCAGCAGTTATTCCCAGGACTCTGGAAACACCATATATTTT. Translated: CASSYSQDSGNTIYF.

The rearrangement joins TRBV19 to TRBJ2-5; 7 bases match TRBD2. Germline CDR1 is LNHDA and CDR2 is SQIVND (reference sequence). The CDR3 sequence is 16 residues long. Trimming at V came to 3 bases and at J to 3 bases, leaving 10 bases not matched to a gene. The CDR3 DNA reads as TGTGCCAGTAGTATCGGGAGCGGGATTAGTGAAGAGACCCAGTACTTC. This codes for CASSIGSGISEETQYF.

This sequence joins TRBV12-5 and TRBJ2-2, with 8 nucleotides matching TRBD2. With V trimmed by 6 bases and J by 0 bases, 3 bases remained unmatched. The length of the CDR3 is 15 residues. In germline, CDR1 is LGHNT, CDR2 FRNRAP. The CDR3 loop reads CASGTGLANTGELFF. In DNA, the CDR3 is TGTGCTAGTGGAACGGGACTAGCGAACACCGGGGAGCTGTTTTTT.

The V call is TRBV9, the J call TRBJ2-1, with 10 nucleotides matching TRBD2. The germline gives CDR1 SGDLS, CDR2 YYNGEE. The CDR3 has 19 amino acids. With V trimmed by 4 bases and J by 7 bases, 20 bases remained unmatched. The CDR3 sequence: CASSSLGAPGGLARNEQFF. Written as DNA, the CDR3 is TGTGCCAGCAGCTCCCTCGGGGCACCGGGGGGACTAGCGCGGAATGAGCAGTTCTTC.

The chain employs TRBV27 and TRBJ2-5, with 9 bases that match TRBD1. The length of the CDR3 is 15 residues. The germline V gene has CDR1 MNHEY and CDR2 SMNVEV (reference sequence). The ends lost 2 bases at V and 5 bases at J; junction bases unmatched: 6. The CDR3 loop reads CASSLNPTGGETQYF. DNA of the CDR3: TGTGCCAGCAGTTTAAATCCGACAGGGGGGGAGACCCAGTACTTC.

V and J are TRBV6-1 and TRBJ1-5, with D maybe TRBD1 (5 bases). The germline V gene encodes CDR1 MNHNS and CDR2 SASEGT. The CDR3 loop spans 14 amino acids. Trimming stripped 5 bases from V and 3 bases from J, with 11 bases between. CDR3 loop: CASSPQGYNQPQHF. CDR3 DNA sequence: TGTGCCAGCAGTCCCCAGGGATACAATCAGCCCCAGCATTTT.

The rearrangement joins TRBV5-3 to TRBJ2-5; perhaps TRBD1 as D (5 bases). TRBV5-3 is annotated as an ORF whose role is uncertain. The V and J ends lost 5 bases and 1 base respectively, with 12 bases between them. The CDR3 has 14 residues. CDR3 region: CARSNSGFQETQYF. The CDR3 nucleotides read TGTGCCAGAAGTAACTCAGGGTTCCAAGAGACCCAGTACTTC.

This chain joins TRBV19 and TRBJ1-5, with 9 positions matching TRBD1. The CDR3 consists of 15 residues. The germline V gene has CDR1 LNHDA and CDR2 SQIVND (reference sequence). The trim removed 2 bases at V and 4 bases at J, leaving 3 bases unmatched. The CDR3, as DNA: TGTGCCAGTAGTATATGGGACAGGGTAAATCAGCCCCAGCATTTT. Amino acid sequence: CASSIWDRVNQPQHF. Full variable domain (remainder filled in from reference TRBV19 and TRBJ1-5): DGGITQSPKYLFRKEGQNVTLSCEQNLNHDAMYWYRQDPGQGLRLIYYSQIVNDFQKGDIAEGYSVSREKKESFPLTVTSAQKNPTAFYLCASSIWDRVNQPQHFGDGTRLSIL.

The rearrangement joins TRBV23-1 to TRBJ2-2; D may be TRBD2 (5 bases). TRBV23-1 is placed among ORFs of uncertain function. The CDR3 consists of 17 residues. Trimming left V 6 bases short and J 3 bases short, with 20 bases between. For the CDR3, the DNA is TGCGCCAGCAGCGCGGGCTCAGGTCTACTTTACACCGGGGAGCTGTTTTTT. It codes for CASSAGSGLLYTGELFF.

The chain's CDR3 is CASSSTGDNYGYTF. The CDR3 DNA is TGTGCCAGCAGCTCAACAGGGGACAACTATGGCTACACCTTC. This sequence joins TRBV11-2 and TRBJ1-2; 7 positions match TRBD1. After removal of 4 bases from V and 2 bases from J, the junction contained 4 bases not matched to a gene. This CDR3 contains 14 residues. In germline, CDR1 is SGHAT, CDR2 FQNNGV.

The chain has TRBV28 and TRBJ2-4; TRBD1 agrees at 7 bases. Germline CDR1 reads MDHEN; CDR2 reads SYDVKM. The ends lost 6 bases at V and 8 bases at J; junction bases unmatched: 13. The CDR3 is 15 residues long. The chain's CDR3 is CASSSPGGTGYIQYF. The CDR3 DNA follows: TGTGCCAGCAGCTCACCAGGGGGTACAGGATACATTCAGTACTTC.